Listed here are 8 T cell receptor beta chains from one sample, sequenced in a study of radiotherapy plus CTLA-4 blockade in lung cancer listed by TCRdb under 2018. Preparation of the library involved the immunoSEQ multiplex PCR assay. TCRdb took this table from immuneACCESS and kept in-frame rearrangements with V and J called. Such tables lack part of the clones; where checked against another copy, unresolved V genes explain under half of the gap, and the rest is unexplained. This sample gives 45,000 to 55,000 clones in total; 65% to 80% of them show up just once. The top ten clonotypes cover 3.2% of the sample. This sample comprised peripheral blood, obtained from a patient treated with radiotherapy plus ipilimumab. The receptors were sampled from a human donor with non-small cell lung cancer who had a partial response to radiotherapy plus ipilimumab.

The V gene is TRBV4-2, the J gene TRBJ2-7, with TRBD1 matching 8 bases. With V trimmed by 3 bases and J by 3 bases, 7 bases remained unmatched. The CDR3 length is 15 residues. Germline-derived CDR1 and CDR2 are LGHNA and YNFKEQ. CDR3 in amino acids: CASSQDRDVNYEQYF. The CDR3 coding sequence is TGTGCCAGCAGCCAGGACAGGGATGTAAACTACGAGCAGTACTTC.

This sequence joins TRBV5-5 and TRBJ2-1, with TRBD1 as a possible D gene (5 bases). The CDR3 sequence is 15 residues long. Germline V lookup: CDR1 SGHKS, CDR2 YYEKEE (reference sequence). V was cut by 0 bases and J by 2 bases, with 9 bases left in between. The CDR3 bases are TGTGCCAGCAGCTTGGCAGGGATCCCCTACAATGAGCAGTTCTTC. Amino acids: CASSLAGIPYNEQFF.

This clone was seen a single time. The genes are TRBV7-9 and TRBJ2-7; 10 bases map to TRBD1. Per the germline V gene, CDR1 is SEHNR and CDR2 is FQNEAQ (reference sequence). Losses at the gene ends were 5 bases for V and 4 bases for J; bases not matched to a gene: 8. The CDR3 sequence is 15 residues long. The CDR3 DNA sequence: TGTGCCAGCAGCAGTAGGACAGGGGGGGTATACGAGCAGTACTTC. Translation: CASSSRTGGVYEQYF.

A single count supports this clone. The gene calls are TRBV5-1 and TRBJ2-1, with 9 bases fitting TRBD2. V was clipped by 4 bases and J by 3 bases; unmatched bases: 11. CDR1 and CDR2 from the germline V gene are SGHRS and YFSETQ. The CDR3 is made up of 17 amino acids. This CDR3 reads CASSPYAGGSYYNEQFF. The CDR3 DNA reads as TGCGCCAGCAGCCCTTATGCGGGGGGGTCCTACTACAATGAGCAGTTCTTC.

This chain uses TRBV28 with TRBJ1-3; TRBD1 might be the D (6 bases). This CDR3 region has 16 residues. Trimming left V 2 bases short and J 3 bases short, with 14 bases between. The V gene's germline CDR1 is MDHEN and CDR2 SYDVKM. CDR3 nucleotide sequence: TGTGCCAGCAGTTTAGCGGCGGGGGCGAGTGGAAACACCATATATTTT. This sequence encodes CASSLAAGASGNTIYF.

This chain connects TRBV28 to TRBJ2-3; possibly TRBD1 for D (6 bases). Trimming cost V 4 bases and J 6 bases, with 20 bases left between them. CDR1 and CDR2 from the germline V gene are MDHEN and SYDVKM. The CDR3 loop spans 16 amino acids. DNA for the CDR3: TGTGCCAGCAGTTCTCCCGGTCGTGGGGGCTTGGATACGCAGTATTTT. This translates into CASSSPGRGGLDTQYF.

J is TRBJ2-3 and V is TRBV5-1, with 7 bases aligning to TRBD1. Germline V gives CDR1 SGHRS, CDR2 YFSETQ. There are 15 residues in the CDR3. The J segment lost 2 bases and the V segment lost 7 bases, leaving 10 bases of the junction unmatched. The CDR3 sequence: CASSGLGTVTDTQYF. The CDR3 region has the DNA TGCGCCAGCTCAGGGCTTGGGACAGTCACAGATACGCAGTATTTT.

This clone was observed a few times. V and J are TRBV19 and TRBJ1-1, with D possibly being TRBD1 (5 bases). The germline gives CDR1 LNHDA, CDR2 SQIVND (reference sequence). The CDR3 consists of 14 residues. The V gene lost 5 bases and the J gene lost 1 base, with 11 bases spanning the gap. CDR3 in amino acids: CASSYTTGNTEAFF. DNA of the CDR3: TGTGCCAGTAGTTATACAACAGGGAACACTGAAGCTTTCTTT.